Here is one T cell receptor beta chain with its context. It lacks a known antigen. No qualities accompany the bases; no much larger clone lies one base away. A cohort of around 29 patients with locally advanced or metastatic urothelial carcinoma, treated at Memorial Sloan Kettering on a trial protocol, was included. Peripheral blood mononuclear cells were collected pretreatment and during treatment, at between 1 and 8 total time points per patient. The Qiagen DNeasy Blood extraction kit was used to purify genomic DNA from total PBMCs and from tumor samples. PBMCs were collected pretreatment and during treatment and were isolated and stored as previously described. To estimate absolute template abundance from read counts, synthetic TCR analog templates were spiked into each PCR. Using the immunoSEQ assay, TCRbeta CDR3 regions were amplified from genomic DNA with bias-controlled V and J gene primers. Sequencing of rearranged TCRbeta segments was performed at approximately 20X coverage. Processing in the source paper ran as follows. Sequencing errors were corrected by clustering and CDR3s were annotated against IMGT to assign V, D and J genes. Out-of-frame and stop-codon sequences were excluded, and only productive TCRbeta rearrangements were used in downstream analyses. To compute clonality, Shannon entropy was normalized by the log of the number of unique productive sequences and then subtracted from one. Fisher's exact test with Benjamini-Hochberg correction, at a threshold of adjusted p below 0.01, was used to find clones that differed between time points or between blood and tumor. In TCRdb, the immuneACCESS table is reduced to in-frame sequences with V and J assigned. These tables do not hold every clone; where another copy was compared, an unresolved V gene accounts for under half, and the others remain unexplained. V and J calls plus clone size are reproduced from that table; the DNA served to infer D and trimming. The sample includes around 56,000 clones, with around 84% observed a single time. The ten top clones hold under 3.5% of the sample.

V and J lose 1 base and 8 bases, and a span of 13 bases separates them. CDR1 SGHAT and CDR2 FQDESV were looked up in the germline V gene (reference sequence). From the cysteine up to the phenylalanine, the CDR3 has a length of 14 residues. Solely the CDR3 DNA is kept, with 42 bases framed from the first base. These data originate in a study of PD-L1 blockade in urothelial cancer (dated by TCRdb to about 2017). About the study as a whole: Every patient began therapy in the mid-2010s and was given atezolizumab 1,200 mg intravenously every 3 weeks. Durable clinical benefit meant progression-free survival longer than 6 months, and TCR features were also tested against progression-free and overall survival. In the same patients, whole exome sequencing and RNA sequencing of pretreatment tumors were performed in addition to TCR sequencing. Some 29 patients had pretreatment blood TCR-seq, some 25 had at least one posttreatment blood collection, and some 25 had tumor TCR-seq. Blood samples were analyzed 3 weeks after the start of treatment (second dose) and 6 weeks after the start of treatment. Blood samples gave median yields of roughly 150,000 T cells and 82,636 unique TCRs, along with a median clonality of around 0.075. Roughly 9 patients reached durable clinical benefit, while fewer than 25 patients did not. An ECOG performance status of 0 or 1 was recorded for the patients, and 0 to 3 prior chemotherapy regimens had been received by the patients. Somatic, immune and clinical correlates of response to PD-L1 blockade with atezolizumab in urothelial cancer were the focus of an exploratory multi-omic analysis. Twenty-five of 29 patients were males with bladder-origin urothelial cancer, and about 65% of the roughly 30 reported a prior smoking history. Pretreatment tumor samples and matched peripheral blood, collected serially before and after atezolizumab treatment, underwent TCR sequencing. What the authors observed across the whole study: A pretreatment peripheral blood TCR clonality below the median was linked to improved progression-free and overall survival. Among patients with durable benefit, tumor-associated TCR clones showed greater expansion in peripheral blood 3 weeks after treatment started (n = 22, p = 0.022). Because the sample size was small (n = 29) and many of the analyses were exploratory, the results are meant to be hypothesis-generating.

This TCR was recovered from a man aged 45 to 65 with urothelial cancer. This material consisted of PBMCs, taken around atezolizumab (anti-PD-L1) treatment. The V and J segments used are TRBV11-1 and TRBJ2-3; a weak D assignment points to TRBD2 (6 bases agree). The nucleotides are TGTGCCAGCAGCTTAGGGACTACGAGGGGTACGCAGTATTTT. Its product reads: CASSLGTTRGTQYF.